What follows are 15 T cell receptor beta chains derived from one specimen sequenced in a study of cytomegalovirus exposure and HLA in healthy donors. Primers for the PCR totalled 60 Vbeta and 13 Jbeta. Here immunoSEQ multiplex PCR was the method, and the copy in TCRdb shows in-frame clones only, minus some. The data hold fewer than 150,000 clones, with roughly 74% observed a single time. Input material: PBMCs. Receptors were obtained from a woman between 50 and 59 years old in good health and CMV-seropositive.

With regard to this clone: The junction departs from germline at one end; a sequencing error may be responsible. The chain combines TRBV19 with TRBJ1-1, with D possibly being TRBD1 (5 bases). CDR1 LNHDA and CDR2 SQIVND come from the germline V gene (reference sequence). There are 14 residues in the CDR3. CDR3 DNA sequence: TGTGCCAGTAGGGCGGGGCAGAGGAACACTAAAGCTTTCTTT. Translation gives CASRAGQRNTKAFF.

This clone showed up just a few times. The chain carries TRBV2 and TRBJ2-3, with D perhaps TRBD1 (6 bases). With 8 bases removed from V and 6 bases from J, the gap between germline ends came to 12 bases. The length of the CDR3 is 12 residues. The germline gives CDR1 SNHLY, CDR2 FYNNEI. The CDR3 sequence: CASDRNRDTQYF. For the CDR3, the DNA is TGTGCCAGCGACAGGAACCGGGATACGCAGTATTTT. The full variable domain, completed using reference TRBV2 and TRBJ2-3, is EPEVTQTPSHQVTQMGQEVILRCVPISNHLYFYWYRQILGQKVEFLVSFYNNEISEKSEIFDDQFSVERPDGSNFTLKIRSTKLEDSAMYFCASDRNRDTQYFGPGTRLTVL.

V and J are TRBV18 and TRBJ1-1; the D gene is possibly TRBD1 (5 bases). The ends were cut back, 5 bases at V and 4 bases at J, with 14 bases in the middle. Germline V gene sequence: CDR1 KGHSH, CDR2 LQKENI. CDR3 length: 14 amino acids. CDR3 in DNA: TGTGCCAGCTCAATGTCCTGGGGGGGCACTGAAGCTTTCTTT. As protein: CASSMSWGGTEAFF.

In its sample, this clone was seen a few times. The CDR3 protein is CASSWGSGGSYEQYF. The CDR3, as DNA: TGTGCCAGCAGCTGGGGGAGCGGGGGCTCCTACGAGCAGTACTTC. The chain uses TRBV7-2 and TRBJ2-7, with TRBD2 identical over 8 bases. The CDR3 consists of 15 residues. V lost 4 bases, J lost 0 bases, and 5 bases stayed unmatched. Germline CDR1 SGHTA, CDR2 FQGNSA. The whole variable domain, remainder taken from reference TRBV7-2 and TRBJ2-7, is GAGVSQSPSNKVTEKGKDVELRCDPISGHTALYWYRQSLGQGLEFLIYFQGNSAPDKSGLPSDRFSAERTGGSVSTLTIQRTQQEDSAVYLCASSWGSGGSYEQYFGPGTRLTVT.

J is TRBJ1-1 and V is TRBV7-9; D gene ambiguous. Germline CDR1 reads SEHNR; CDR2 reads FQNEAQ (reference sequence). CDR3 length: 13 amino acids. The V end was cut by 7 bases, the J end by 3 bases, with 12 bases between. This CDR3 reads CASIKLGDTEAFF. CDR3 coding DNA: TGTGCCAGCATCAAGCTGGGAGACACTGAAGCTTTCTTT. Based on the CDR3 plus reference TRBV7-9 and TRBJ1-1, the full variable domain is DTGVSQNPRHKITKRGQNVTFRCDPISEHNRLYWYRQTLGQGPEFLTYFQNEAQLEKSRLLSDRFSAERPKGSFSTLEIQRTEQGDSAMYLCASIKLGDTEAFFGQGTRLTVV.

This clone was observed once. The CDR3 protein is CASSPGSNQPQHF. Here the CDR3 DNA reads TGTGCCAGCAGTCCGGGTAGCAATCAGCCCCAGCATTTT. The chain uses TRBV6-4 and TRBJ1-5; the D is unclear. The CDR3 totals 13 residues. With 5 bases removed from V and 0 bases from J, the gap between germline ends came to 5 bases. CDR1 MRHNA and CDR2 SNTAGT come from the germline V gene.

This chain joins TRBV7-8 and TRBJ2-1; a weak D match, TRBD2 (5 bases). In germline, CDR1 is SGHVS, CDR2 FQNEAQ. V was pared by 5 bases and J by 7 bases, with 21 bases between. The CDR3 is 16 amino acids. In DNA form, the CDR3 reads TGTGCCAGCAGCCTCACACTAGGGCTCCTGGGTAATGAGCAGTTCTTC. It translates to CASSLTLGLLGNEQFF.

The genes are TRBV4-2 and TRBJ2-1; D possibly corresponds to TRBD2 (6 bases). With 1 base removed from V and 6 bases from J, the gap between germline ends came to 13 bases. The length of the CDR3 is 15 residues. Germline-derived CDR1 and CDR2 are LGHNA and YNFKEQ. The CDR3 here is CASSQGIGGGNEQFF. CDR3 bases: TGTGCCAGCAGCCAAGGAATCGGGGGTGGCAATGAGCAGTTCTTC.

The chain has TRBV7-9 and TRBJ2-5, with D possibly matching TRBD1 (5 bases). V was trimmed by 1 base and J by 1 base, leaving 7 bases between them. The length of the CDR3 is 14 residues. The germline CDR1 and CDR2 sequences are SEHNR and FQNEAQ (reference sequence). CDR3 in DNA: TGTGCCAGCAGCTTAGAAGGGGCCCAAGAGACCCAGTACTTC. Its protein is CASSLEGAQETQYF.

V usage is TRBV6-5 and J usage is TRBJ1-4, with 9 bases identical to TRBD1. Germline V gene lookup returns CDR1 MNHEY and CDR2 SVGAGI. V trimming: 5 bases; J trimming: 8 bases; junction bases outside the gene matches: 6. The CDR3 length is 14 residues. The CDR3 sequence is CASSRTGEYEKLFF. DNA of the CDR3: TGTGCCAGCAGTAGGACAGGGGAGTACGAAAAACTGTTTTTT.

The chain carries TRBV2 and TRBJ1-5; the D gene is possibly TRBD1 (5 bases). Trimming shortened V by 5 bases and J by 5 bases, and 10 bases separated the two germline ends. This CDR3 has 13 residues. CDR1 and CDR2 (germline): SNHLY, FYNNEI. CDR3 DNA: TGTGCCAGCAGTCCCGACAGTTATCAGCCCCAGCATTTT. Protein product: CASSPDSYQPQHF.

This clone was observed once. J is TRBJ2-5 and V is TRBV2; TRBD2 agrees at 8 bases. V shed 11 bases and J 2 bases; nucleotides not matched to a gene: 4. This CDR3 region has 12 residues. Germline V gives CDR1 SNHLY, CDR2 FYNNEI. The CDR3 sequence: CAGRGGQETQYF. CDR3 sequence (DNA): TGTGCCGGACGGGGGGGTCAAGAGACCCAGTACTTC.

In its sample, this clone was seen a few times. V gene TRBV7-9 combines with J gene TRBJ1-3, with D possibly being TRBD1 (6 bases). The CDR3 sequence is 19 residues long. The germline gives CDR1 SEHNR, CDR2 FQNEAQ (reference sequence). Deletions cut 2 bases from V and 0 bases from J, with 20 bases between. The chain's CDR3 is CASSLIGGGTTLSGNTIYF. CDR3 coding DNA: TGTGCCAGCAGCTTAATTGGGGGCGGAACCACTCTCTCTGGAAACACCATATATTTT. Complete variable domain (other parts from reference TRBV7-9 and TRBJ1-3): DTGVSQNPRHKITKRGQNVTFRCDPISEHNRLYWYRQTLGQGPEFLTYFQNEAQLEKSRLLSDRFSAERPKGSFSTLEIQRTEQGDSAMYLCASSLIGGGTTLSGNTIYFGEGSWLTVV.

The CDR3, as DNA: TGTGCCAGCAGTTTCGGGGAGGACTATGGCTACACCTTC. Translation gives CASSFGEDYGYTF. The chain joins TRBV28 to TRBJ1-2; no reliable D call. Deletions cut 3 bases from V and 3 bases from J, with 8 bases between. Germline V gene lookup returns CDR1 MDHEN and CDR2 SYDVKM. The CDR3 spans 13 residues.

This clone came up once. V usage is TRBV10-2 and J usage is TRBJ2-7; no clear D gene. Germline V CDR1 and CDR2: WSHSY, SAAADI. The V end was cut by 3 bases, the J end by 4 bases, with 4 bases between. The CDR3 contains 11 residues. CDR3 sequence: CASSDGYEQYF. The CDR3 region has the DNA TGCGCCAGCAGTGACGGGTACGAGCAGTACTTC.